This TCR beta chain stems from a study of T cells after yellow fever vaccination. The study, taken as a whole, reports: Subsequent booster samples again held most clones from primary vaccination (nearly 98% CD4, about 85% CD8). Clonotypes appearing in both CD4 and CD8 compartments existed, and their share was small. FACS-sorted repertoires could harbor abundant contaminating bulk-population clonotypes.

V lost 5 bases and J lost 3; bases outside the gene matches: 2. The CDR3 extends over 13 amino acids. CDR1 and CDR2 from the germline V gene are MNHEY and SMNVEV (reference sequence). The TCR cDNA carried a universal primer site and UMIs from 5'RACE template switching. TCRdb re-called the 5' RACE reads through MiXCR, storing one row per CDR3 protein. The sample lists approximately 550,000 distinct CDR3 sequences, around 21% seen once, with 13% to 15% in the top ten. Notes on this clonotype: Its antigen is not known.

This rearrangement joins TRBV27 to TRBJ1-1; 8 nucleotides line up with TRBD1. The source was PBMCs, collected 15 days after the yellow fever booster vaccination. This clonotype was sampled from a young man who received the YFV17D yellow fever vaccine. The CDR3 DNA follows: TGTGCCAGCAGTCAGGGGGCGTACACTGAAGCTTTCTTT. Translation gives CASSQGAYTEAFF.